A selection of T cell receptor beta chains follows, all from one sample in a study of spatial heterogeneity in lung cancer. TCRdb analysed the 5' RACE reads with MiXCR anew, one entry per CDR3 protein. The sample contains about 3,200 distinct CDR3 sequences, 35% to 45% of which appear only once. This specimen consisted of PBMCs, obtained at surgery. Receptors originate from a male donor with early-stage non-small cell lung cancer. The CDR3 runs from the conserved cysteine through the conserved F or W. Fields, in order: J gene, V gene, clone size, D gene, CDR3 protein, CDR3 DNA. D genes are given only for firm matches. Part of the rows lack a size; the others show once, few, many or a class for expanded clones.

TRBJ2-7,TRBV6-1,-,-,CASSEKSGFEQYF,TGTGCCAGCAGTGAAAAATCCGGTTTCGAGCAGTACTTC
TRBJ2-1,TRBV18,many,-,CASSPQGRDEQFF,TGTGCCAGCTCACCGCAGGGGAGGGATGAGCAGTTCTTC
TRBJ2-2,TRBV18,-,-,CASSSSRDIGELFF,TGTGCCAGCTCATCGTCCAGGGATATCGGGGAGCTGTTTTTT
TRBJ2-2,TRBV27,once,TRBD1,CASSLRGRNTGELLF,TGTGCCAGCAGTTTAAGGGGGCGCAACACCGGGGAGCTGCTTTTT
TRBJ2-3,TRBV6-2/TRBV6-3,-,TRBD2,CASSYLARTSGGPDTQYF,TGTGCCAGCAGTTATCTCGCTCGGACTAGCGGAGGGCCAGATACGCAGTATTTT
TRBJ2-1,TRBV20-1,-,TRBD2,CSAPGLAGRVPSEQFF,TGCAGTGCTCCAGGACTAGCGGGGCGGGTTCCCAGTGAGCAGTTCTTC
TRBJ2-1,TRBV11-3,-,TRBD1,CASSLGQGDHNEQFF,TGTGCCAGCAGCCTAGGACAGGGGGACCACAATGAGCAGTTCTTC
TRBJ2-1,TRBV20-1,-,-,CSARRGGEYNEQFF,TGCAGTGCTAGAAGGGGGGGCGAGTACAATGAGCAGTTCTTC
TRBJ2-2,TRBV4-1,-,-,CASSPIPRVNTGELFF,TGCGCCAGCAGCCCCATCCCCAGGGTAAACACCGGGGAGCTGTTTTTT
TRBJ2-1,TRBV2,-,TRBD2,CANSRTSGRVDEQFF,TGTGCCAACAGTAGGACTAGCGGGAGAGTAGATGAGCAGTTCTTC
TRBJ2-1,TRBV2,-,-,CASSQRLGTYNEQFF,TGTGCCAGCAGTCAACGTCTAGGTACCTACAATGAGCAGTTCTTC
TRBJ2-1,TRBV2,few,-,CASTPGERSSYNEQFF,TGTGCCAGCACCCCGGGAGAGAGGAGCTCCTACAATGAGCAGTTCTTC
TRBJ2-1,TRBV20-1,-,TRBD2,CSARVPSGYNEQFF,TGCAGTGCTAGAGTTCCTAGCGGCTACAATGAGCAGTTCTTC
TRBJ2-4,TRBV20-1,-,TRBD1,CSARVPADRAGNIQYF,TGCAGTGCTAGAGTTCCTGCGGACAGGGCGGGAAACATTCAGTACTTC
TRBJ2-5,TRBV19,-,-,CASSPAGPANQETQYF,TGTGCCAGTAGTCCGGCCGGCCCCGCCAACCAAGAGACCCAGTACTTC
TRBJ2-7,TRBV5-6,-,TRBD1,CASSPRDRGRYEQYF,TGTGCCAGCAGCCCGAGGGACAGGGGGCGGTACGAGCAGTACTTC
TRBJ2-6,TRBV23-1,-,-,CASSRPISGANVLTF,TGCGCCAGCTCCAGACCGATCTCTGGGGCCAACGTCCTGACTTTC
TRBJ1-1,TRBV19,medium-sized,TRBD1,CASSSGTGLAGAEAFF,TGTGCCAGTAGTTCCGGGACAGGGCTAGCCGGGGCTGAAGCTTTCTTT
TRBJ2-7,TRBV7-9,many,-,CASSLEGFAYEQYF,TGTGCCAGCAGCTTGGAGGGATTCGCCTACGAGCAGTACTTC
TRBJ2-1,TRBV7-2,-,-,CASSLASNEQFF,TGTGCCAGCAGCTTAGCTAGCAATGAGCAGTTCTTC
TRBJ2-1,TRBV12-3/TRBV12-4,once,TRBD1,CASSREAGGSYNEQFF,TGTGCCAGCAGTCGTGAGGCAGGGGGCTCCTACAATGAGCAGTTCTTC
TRBJ2-7,TRBV29-1,-,-,CSVVFSDRIYEQYF,TGCAGCGTCGTGTTCTCCGACAGGATTTACGAGCAGTACTTC
TRBJ2-3,TRBV18,-,-,CASSPGSKLDTQYF,TGTGCCAGCTCACCGGGGAGTAAACTCGATACGCAGTATTTT
TRBJ1-1,TRBV20-1,medium-sized,-,CSARAAGEGTEAFF,TGCAGTGCTAGAGCTGCAGGGGAGGGCACTGAAGCTTTCTTT
TRBJ1-2,TRBV18,-,TRBD1,CASSPPEWDRGGYTF,TGTGCCAGCTCACCACCTGAATGGGACAGGGGTGGCTACACCTTC
TRBJ2-7,TRBV9,medium-sized,-,CASSASRVTYEQYF,TGTGCCAGCAGCGCCAGCCGGGTCACCTACGAGCAGTACTTC
TRBJ1-4,TRBV18,-,-,CASSPGSTNEKLFF,TGTGCCAGCTCACCGGGATCAACTAATGAAAAACTGTTTTTT
TRBJ2-6,TRBV6-2/TRBV6-3,few,-,CASSKNGLSGANVLTF,TGTGCCAGCAGTAAAAATGGACTCTCTGGGGCCAACGTCCTGACTTTC
TRBJ2-7,TRBV6-5,-,-,CASSYSRPGKSYEQYF,TGTGCCAGCAGTTACTCAAGGCCAGGGAAGTCGTACGAGCAGTACTTC
TRBJ1-4,TRBV20-1,-,TRBD1,CSARGTGGSQAEKLFF,TGCAGTGCTAGGGGGACAGGGGGCTCGCAAGCTGAAAAACTGTTTTTT
TRBJ2-5,TRBV28,-,TRBD1,CASSDEQGATEETQYF,TGTGCCAGCAGCGACGAGCAGGGGGCTACCGAAGAGACCCAGTACTTC
TRBJ2-3,TRBV24-1,-,-,CATSEQDTDTQYF,TGTGCCACCAGTGAACAGGACACAGATACGCAGTATTTT
TRBJ2-1,TRBV9,few,TRBD2,CASSPNRGLVPFLQFF,TGTGCCAGCAGCCCCAATAGGGGACTAGTGCCTTTTTTGCAGTTCTTC
TRBJ2-6,TRBV4-3,many,-,CASSQADSKSGANVLTF,TGCGCCAGCAGCCAAGCCGATAGCAAGTCAGGGGCCAACGTCCTGACTTTC
TRBJ2-3,TRBV6-5,-,-,CASSYGQVVADTQYF,TGTGCCAGCAGTTACGGGCAGGTTGTAGCAGATACGCAGTATTTT
TRBJ2-3,TRBV2,-,-,CASSDEDSTDTQYF,TGTGCCAGCAGTGACGAAGACAGCACAGATACGCAGTATTTT
TRBJ1-5,TRBV12-3/TRBV12-4,many,-,CASSLTSNQPQHF,TGTGCCAGCAGTTTAACTAGCAATCAGCCCCAGCATTTT
TRBJ1-5,TRBV9,few,-,CASSGEDSKINQPQHF,TGTGCCAGCAGCGGCGAGGATTCCAAAATCAATCAGCCCCAGCATTTT